This T cell receptor (beta chain) is from a study of blood T cell repertoires in COVID-19. On the study more broadly: Nucleic acid was either cDNA or gDNA, and it came from T cells, B-cell-depleted T cells, or PBMCs.

This CDR3 contains 14 residues. The germline gives CDR1 MGHRA, CDR2 YSYEKL. V dropped 4 bases and J dropped 7; count of bases not matched to a gene: 5. Seattle enrolled patients during active infection and tracked them longitudinally. The authors' processing: Counts of nucleated cells, estimated from reference gene primer amplification, were obtained. Some clones are missing from TCRdb's copy, which holds only in-frame ones; the method was immunoSEQ multiplex PCR. That table is the source of V, J and clone size, and D and trimming were worked out from the DNA. The sample records about 49,000 clones, 87% being singletons.

The TCR originated in a woman aged 80 or over with COVID-19, enrolled during active disease. The J gene is TRBJ1-2, the V gene TRBV4-1; 11 nucleotides match TRBD1. Sequenced: peripheral blood. In DNA, the CDR3 is TGCGCCAGCAGCCCCGGACAGGGGGCGCTTGGCTACACCTTC. It is translated as CASSPGQGALGYTF.